The sequence of this TCR beta chain was determined in a study of blood T cell repertoires in COVID-19 (TCRdb year 2020). Turning to the overall study: The collaborator samples originated in the United States, Italy and Spain and spanned the acute and convalescent phases of COVID-19. The dataset comprised deeply sampled blood TCRbeta repertoires from subjects exposed to, actively infected with, or recovered from COVID-19. Where available, HLA class I and class II types were taken from metadata supplied by the sample provider and were not determined by assay-based typing. The repertoires were made available in a free public database intended to serve as a resource for research on the immune response to SARS-CoV-2. A de-identified subject ID, COVID-19 status, age in years and sex were almost always included in the sample metadata. The prospective study material was composed of cDNA or gDNA derived from T cells, B-cell-depleted T cells, or PBMCs. The samples were drawn from the first 160 participants of the ongoing ImmuneRACE study and from some 1,300 subjects provided by 6 global collaborators.

V lost 5 bases and J lost 5 bases; the stretch between them is 16 bases long. The CDR3 measures 16 amino acids from cysteine to phenylalanine. CDR3 DNA only is kept here, 48 bases in frame from base 1. For CDR1 and CDR2, the germline V gene (reference sequence) lists PRHDT and FYEKMQ. Whole blood was collected in K2EDTA tubes by collaborating institutions according to the institutions' own protocols. For TCRbeta analysis, collaborators shipped samples in one of three forms: frozen whole blood, isolated PBMCs, or DNA extracted from either of those sample types. Here is what the overall study found, with its caveats: How much clinical and demographic metadata was included differed by source and by participant, and the metadata was provided uncurated.

Notes on this clone: It lacks a known antigen. No much larger clone exists at a distance of one base, and base qualities are not known.

TCRbeta CDR3 regions were amplified from genomic DNA by means of the immunoSEQ Assay, a bias-controlled multiplex PCR. For the original study's pipeline: Within the assay, amplification of reference gene primers was used to estimate how many nucleated cells each sample contained. To quantify the absolute abundance of each unique TCRbeta CDR3 rearrangement, sequence reads were collapsed and filtered. For each sample, productive Simpson clonality was calculated as the square root of Simpson's diversity index over productive rearrangements. TCRdb took over this immuneACCESS table, retaining in-frame rearrangements with V and J assigned. Such tables are incomplete; in checked studies, under half of the missing clones stem from an unresolved V gene, and the remainder is unexplained. V, J and clone size are taken as reported in that table, and D and trimming were inferred from the DNA itself. The sample table records roughly 250,000 clones; about 89% of these occur just once. The ten biggest clones cover around 0.8% of the sample.

This chain is built from TRBV13 and TRBJ1-6; the D region possibly corresponds to TRBD1 (5 bases align). The source of this sequence is a man aged 25-45 years with acute or convalescent COVID-19. Sequenced sample: peripheral blood. The encoded CDR3 is CASSTHRSTNNSPLHF. The nucleotide sequence reads as follows: TGTGCCAGCAGCACACACAGGAGTACTAATAATTCACCCCTCCACTTT.